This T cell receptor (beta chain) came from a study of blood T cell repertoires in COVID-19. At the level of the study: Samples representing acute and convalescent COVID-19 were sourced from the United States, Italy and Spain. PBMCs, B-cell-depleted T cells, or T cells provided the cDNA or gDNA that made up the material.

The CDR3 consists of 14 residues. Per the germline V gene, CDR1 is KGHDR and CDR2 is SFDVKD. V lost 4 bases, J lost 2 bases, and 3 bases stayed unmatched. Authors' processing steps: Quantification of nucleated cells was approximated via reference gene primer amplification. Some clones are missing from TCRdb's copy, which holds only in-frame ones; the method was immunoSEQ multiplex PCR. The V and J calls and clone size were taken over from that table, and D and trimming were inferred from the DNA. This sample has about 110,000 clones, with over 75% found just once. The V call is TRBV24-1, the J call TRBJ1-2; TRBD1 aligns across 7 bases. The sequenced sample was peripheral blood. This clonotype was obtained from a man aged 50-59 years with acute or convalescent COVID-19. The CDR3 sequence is CATSDQGQNYGYTF. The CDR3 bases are TGTGCCACCAGTGACCAGGGACAGAACTATGGCTACACCTTC.